This T cell receptor (beta chain) derives from a study of cytomegalovirus exposure and HLA in healthy donors. PCR employed 60 Vbeta and 13 Jbeta primers. Sequencing used immunoSEQ multiplex PCR; TCRdb keeps in-frame clones, though not all of them. The sample includes about 140,000 clones, about three quarters seen only once; the top ten take 1% to 1.5%. The germline gives CDR1 SGDLS, CDR2 YYNGEE. The CDR3 sequence is 15 residues long. V gave up 0 bases and J gave up 5 bases; unmatched junction bases: 2. The specimen sequenced was PBMCs. J is TRBJ2-3 and V is TRBV9; 11 bases align to TRBD2. The TCR was taken from a male donor in good health and CMV-seropositive. This CDR3 is CASSVVAGGRDTQYF. The CDR3 DNA reads TGTGCCAGCAGCGTAGTAGCGGGAGGGCGAGATACGCAGTATTTT.